This paragraph reports one TCR beta chain. This sample stems from a study of cytomegalovirus exposure and HLA in healthy donors. Use of 60 Vbeta and 13 Jbeta primers characterized the PCR. Sequencing used immunoSEQ multiplex PCR; TCRdb keeps in-frame clones, though not all of them. The sample has around 150,000 clones; about two thirds are singletons. J was trimmed by 5 bases and V by 6 bases; bases with no gene match: 7. The CDR3 sequence is 14 residues long. CDR1 is MDHEN and CDR2 is SYDVKM in the germline V gene. Sequencing was carried out using PBMCs. This TCR came from a man aged 40-49 years in good health and CMV-seronegative. This sequence joins TRBV28 and TRBJ1-5; 7 bases fit TRBD1. The CDR3 coding sequence is TGTGCCAGCAGAAACACAGGGGAGGATCAGCCCCAGCATTTT. Translating gives CASRNTGEDQPQHF.